The sequence of this TCR beta chain was determined in a study of T cell responses to AZD1222 COVID-19 vaccine. Study-level background: Second-dose schedules of about 4 or about 12 weeks were combined. Findings and limits, study-wide: Researchers took repertoire samples only after the peak T cell response had come.

V was trimmed by 6 bases and J by 1 base, leaving 18 bases between them. Germline V gene data show CDR1 as MDHEN and CDR2 as SYDVKM. The CDR3 spans 16 residues. Some clones are missing from TCRdb's copy, which holds only in-frame ones; the method was immunoSEQ multiplex PCR. The table includes around 84,000 clones, about 82% detected once. On this clone itself: Its antigen is not identified.

The receptor's source is an adult in good health. Sample: peripheral blood, taken on day 0 of AZD1222 vaccination. The chain carries TRBV28 and TRBJ1-1; D might be TRBD1 (5 bases). CDR3 DNA sequence: TGTGCCAGCAGGTCTACAACAGGAGCCCCGAACACTGAAGCTTTCTTT. This codes for CASRSTTGAPNTEAFF.